This TCR beta chain was retrieved from a study of T cell repertoires in cytomegalovirus infection. As for the study in general: Both CMV infection and a matching HLA type were indicated by public TCR beta signatures.

The CDR3 is 16 residues long. V shed 4 bases and J shed 3 bases, with 17 bases lying between them. Germline V gene lookup returns CDR1 SGHTA and CDR2 FQGNSA. This clonotype was detected ten times or more. What it binds is not known. General study points: The ex vivo response showed dominance by HLA-C-restricted CMV-specific TCR beta clonotypes.

TCRdb re-derived calls from the reads in MiXCR, one entry per CDR3 protein. Among fewer than 300,000 distinct CDR3 sequences, about 25% were seen once, and the ten largest hold more than 11%. V gene TRBV7-2 combines with J gene TRBJ2-3, with D possibly TRBD2 on 5 matching bases. The sample was PBMCs. This TCR came from a human donor in good health (CMV status not recorded). Some clones in this sample may be carry-over from other donors' samples. CDR3 in amino acids: CASSSLAGVVTDTQYF. The CDR3 region has the DNA TGTGCCAGCAGCTCTCTAGCAGGAGTCGTTACAGATACGCAGTATTTT.